This paragraph reports one T cell receptor beta chain. Its binding antigen is unknown. It has no much larger one-base neighbor in the sample; base qualities were not kept. This specimen comes from a study of cytomegalovirus exposure and HLA in healthy donors (dated by TCRdb to the late 2010s). General notes on the study: According to an earlier analysis of around 600 of the donors, about 179 million T cells yielded over 100 million unique TCR beta sequences and 250 to 350 Gb of sequence data. An early release covering roughly 600 HLA-typed donors comprised about 300 gigabases of sequencing data and 65 million to 100 million unique TCR sequences. Besides the first cohort of around 700 subjects, a separate validation cohort made up of over 100 different subjects was used. The study used immunosequencing to profile the T cell repertoires of 666 subjects and linked those repertoires to cytomegalovirus serostatus. The later analysis used no new phenotypic data to find candidate immune exposures, relying instead on TCR beta sequences and their occurrence across donors. Among 398 genotyped donors of the cohort, an average of around 240,000 unique TCR beta nucleotide sequences were sequenced per donor, about a sixth of them non-productive. A later genetic analysis took genome-wide SNP genotypes for about three fifths of the roughly 670 donors and used that subset as a discovery cohort. Alongside the repertoire data, information on donor age, sex, ethnicity and CMV serostatus was compiled. All discovery cohort repertoires had been generated using a single sequencing platform. The number of donors typed differed by locus, with 629-630 for A, B, C, DRB1 and DQB1, around 520 for DQA1, approximately 570 for DPA1, and some 440 for DPB1. Roughly 5 DR-DQ haplotypes were handled as single units for association and clustering, since linkage in the cohort was strong. An earlier analysis of 587 of the donors applied high-throughput TCR beta sequencing to assess whether each TCR beta V gene segment acted as functional or pseudogenic. The study aimed to test whether signatures of past pathogen exposure could be identified by cataloging public T cell receptors. Class I and class II HLA loci were covered by the typing at four-digit resolution. Among the roughly 390 genotyped donors, about 83% belonged to the genetic ancestry cluster associated with self-reported Caucasian donors. A later analysis re-examined previously published TCR beta repertoires from more than 550 donors and added high-resolution HLA genotyping to investigate patterns of TCR occurrence. To predict cytomegalovirus infection status, the study brought together high-throughput TCR immunosequencing, statistical association of individual TCRs with disease status, and machine learning. On the study overall, not on this receptor specifically: This cohort had only TCR beta chains sequenced, and the lack of alpha or paired-chain data limited which features could be detected. Linkage disequilibrium might explain the correlated functional status among segregating V segments, but an unknown experimental factor could not be ruled out. A cluster of highly shared sequence variants was judged likely to represent a technical artifact of the sequencing pipeline. Several of the top co-occurrence clusters appeared to be linked to parvovirus B19, influenza, CMV and Epstein-Barr virus, according to a later analysis. A further reported finding was that TCR beta sequences accurately predicted the HLA-A and HLA-B alleles for most subjects in the first cohort. About 15 rarely observed V segments, including chromosome 9 orphons, were excluded from the earlier analysis of some 590 of the donors because counts were too low. When HLA alleles, especially DR and DQ, strongly co-occurred, attributing TCR associations to individual alleles was difficult. Sequencing depth was assumed to be roughly uniform across donors in the presence/absence analyses, though that assumption may not hold. A later analysis found that TCR association rates varied across HLA loci, with DRB1 alleles showing the most associated TCRs and HLA-C alleles the fewest. A later analysis associated around 16,000 TCR beta sequences with specific HLA alleles at a false discovery rate of 0.05. Cytomegalovirus status was reported to be diagnosed by the classifier with high specificity and sensitivity in both the original and validation cohorts. In vitro tests confirmed that a few of the cytomegalovirus-associated TCR beta chains recognize cytomegalovirus antigens. The authors suggested that the approach could potentially be extended to other disease states and immunological phenotypes. Because some donors lacked HLA typing at each locus, the association tests relied only on the typed subset. According to a later analysis, most CMV-associated TCR beta chains appeared to be HLA-restricted, and the HLA associations seemed to be driven largely by CMV exposure. Broadly in line with IMGT annotations, most TCR beta V segments showed up in productive rearrangements about 90% or about 30% of the time in an earlier analysis of under 700 of the donors. A later genetic analysis associated a missense DCLRE1C variant with V-gene and J-gene trimming of TCR beta chains, and an independent cohort replicated the association. In the study, some 160 TCR beta chains were listed as associated with cytomegalovirus. A later genetic analysis reported fewer N-insertions in productive TCRs among donors in an Asian-associated ancestry cluster than the roughly 700-donor mean. While some public TCRs were present in many individuals, most TCR sequences turned up only very rarely across donors. CMV serostatus was the only immune exposure information available for the cohort. Compared with equally common non-associated chains, HLA-associated TCR beta chains in a later analysis were more clonally expanded and had lower generation probabilities.

The library relied on the immunoSEQ multiplex PCR assay. A mixture of 60 forward primers for TCR Vbeta segments and 13 reverse primers for TCR Jbeta segments was used in the multiplex PCR. The CDR3 region of rearranged TCR beta genes was amplified from genomic DNA with a multiplex PCR assay. The amplified TCR beta libraries were sequenced on the Illumina HiSeq System as 87-base-pair reads. The study's processing was this. A later analysis counted approximately 76 million unique TCR beta chains across the 550 to 700 repertoires, and some 11 million of these chains were shared by at least two donors. To remove PCR and sequencing errors, raw reads were error-corrected and collapsed into unique sequences using a nearest-neighbor algorithm that merged closely related sequences. CDR3 sequences were aligned to IMGT reference sequences to assign V, D and J gene segments. For a sequence to be retained, a match of at least six nucleotides to both a V gene segment and a J gene segment was required. A rearrangement was called productive if the CDR3 had no stop codons and remained in frame with V and J, and every other rearrangement was called non-productive. Following IMGT convention, CDR3 was defined as the stretch from the second conserved V-encoded cysteine to the conserved J-encoded phenylalanine. The earlier analysis of about 570 of the donors excluded any sequence lacking an unambiguous match to a single V gene segment. In an earlier analysis of 450 to 700 of the donors, V segments were called functional above 56.7% productive rearrangements and were called segregating when the between-donor standard deviation exceeded 5%. A statistical classification framework was built for diagnosing cytomegalovirus status from the catalog of TCR beta chain sequences. In a later analysis, TCR nucleotide sequences were compared against IMGT/GENE-DB human TR gene sequences so that V and J genes could be assigned. A later analysis assigned CDR3 sequences and most-parsimonious VDJ recombination scenarios with the TCRdist pipeline. In a later analysis, each TCR beta chain was defined by its CDR3 amino acid sequence together with its V-gene family, and reads lacking a unique V-gene family were excluded. In a later analysis, approximately 640 highly shared, low-generation-probability nucleotide sequences were removed to address suspected cross-contamination and a sequencing artifact. In a later analysis, a clonal expansion index for each public chain was calculated from normalized within-repertoire ranks of inferred template counts. A later analysis computed generation probabilities with a VDJ recombination model fitted to out-of-frame rearrangements, and checked the results against IGoR. A later analysis scored TCR-TCR, TCR-HLA and TCR-CMV co-occurrence with hypergeometric tests, applying a repertoire-size bias correction to TCR pairs. A later analysis estimated false discovery rates by permuting HLA or CMV assignments 20 times. In a later analysis, co-occurring TCRs were grouped using DBSCAN, and TCRdist sequence similarity was added for clustering within HLA-allele-positive subsets. Repertoires with fewer than 30,000 or more than 120,000 public chains, plus five repertoires with anomalous nucleotide sharing, were excluded from co-occurrence clustering. The clones in this table, taken by TCRdb from immuneACCESS, are in-frame only. Not every clone is retained; where verified, under half of the shortfall comes from an unresolved V gene, and the cause of the rest is unknown. Clone size and V and J calls were adopted from that table, with D and trimming inferred from the DNA. The sample yields fewer than 200,000 clones; approximately 81% were counted once. Roughly 0.69% of the sample goes to the ten largest clones.

In total, approximately 700 healthy bone marrow donors made up the cohort. At the time of sampling, all cohort members were nominally healthy, though unrecorded immune exposures were likely present. The donor tested CMV seronegative and was one of the 352 seronegative cohort members. Every donor gave a peripheral blood sample, and the peripheral blood mononuclear cells from that sample were used for TCR beta sequencing. Genomic DNA extraction from the blood cell samples was performed with the Qiagen DNeasy Blood Extraction Kit. The receptor was isolated from a woman in her late teens or twenties in good health and CMV-seronegative. Sequenced material: PBMCs.

At the DNA level, the sequence is TGTGCCAGCAGCTTCGGACAGGGTGGAGAAAAACTGTTTTTT. Protein translation: CASSFGQGGEKLFF. The chain joins TRBV5-6 to TRBJ1-4, with TRBD1 identical over 8 junction bases. Counted from cysteine to phenylalanine, this CDR3 has 14 amino acids. CDR3 DNA is the only sequence kept; it has 42 bases, read in frame from the first base. The germline V gene provides CDR1 SGHDT and CDR2 YYEEEE. V loses 2 bases at its end and J loses 8 bases; junction bases beyond the gene matches: 5.